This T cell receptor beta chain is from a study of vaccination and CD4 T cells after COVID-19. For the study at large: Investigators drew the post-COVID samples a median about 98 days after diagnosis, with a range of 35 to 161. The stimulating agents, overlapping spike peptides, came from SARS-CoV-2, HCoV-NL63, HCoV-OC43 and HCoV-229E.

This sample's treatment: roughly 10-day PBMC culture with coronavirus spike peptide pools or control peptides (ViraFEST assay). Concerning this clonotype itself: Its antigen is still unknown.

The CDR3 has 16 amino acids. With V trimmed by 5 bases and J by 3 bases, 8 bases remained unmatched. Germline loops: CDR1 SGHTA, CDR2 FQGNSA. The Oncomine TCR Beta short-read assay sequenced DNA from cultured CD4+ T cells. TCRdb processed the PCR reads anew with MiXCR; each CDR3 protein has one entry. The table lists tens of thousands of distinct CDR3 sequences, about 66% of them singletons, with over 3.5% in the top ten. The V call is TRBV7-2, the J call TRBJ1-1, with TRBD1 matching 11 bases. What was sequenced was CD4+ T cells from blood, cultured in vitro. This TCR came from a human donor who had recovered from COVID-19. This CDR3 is CASSIDGQGAHTEAFF. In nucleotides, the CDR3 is TGTGCCAGCAGCATTGATGGACAGGGGGCACACACTGAAGCTTTCTTT.